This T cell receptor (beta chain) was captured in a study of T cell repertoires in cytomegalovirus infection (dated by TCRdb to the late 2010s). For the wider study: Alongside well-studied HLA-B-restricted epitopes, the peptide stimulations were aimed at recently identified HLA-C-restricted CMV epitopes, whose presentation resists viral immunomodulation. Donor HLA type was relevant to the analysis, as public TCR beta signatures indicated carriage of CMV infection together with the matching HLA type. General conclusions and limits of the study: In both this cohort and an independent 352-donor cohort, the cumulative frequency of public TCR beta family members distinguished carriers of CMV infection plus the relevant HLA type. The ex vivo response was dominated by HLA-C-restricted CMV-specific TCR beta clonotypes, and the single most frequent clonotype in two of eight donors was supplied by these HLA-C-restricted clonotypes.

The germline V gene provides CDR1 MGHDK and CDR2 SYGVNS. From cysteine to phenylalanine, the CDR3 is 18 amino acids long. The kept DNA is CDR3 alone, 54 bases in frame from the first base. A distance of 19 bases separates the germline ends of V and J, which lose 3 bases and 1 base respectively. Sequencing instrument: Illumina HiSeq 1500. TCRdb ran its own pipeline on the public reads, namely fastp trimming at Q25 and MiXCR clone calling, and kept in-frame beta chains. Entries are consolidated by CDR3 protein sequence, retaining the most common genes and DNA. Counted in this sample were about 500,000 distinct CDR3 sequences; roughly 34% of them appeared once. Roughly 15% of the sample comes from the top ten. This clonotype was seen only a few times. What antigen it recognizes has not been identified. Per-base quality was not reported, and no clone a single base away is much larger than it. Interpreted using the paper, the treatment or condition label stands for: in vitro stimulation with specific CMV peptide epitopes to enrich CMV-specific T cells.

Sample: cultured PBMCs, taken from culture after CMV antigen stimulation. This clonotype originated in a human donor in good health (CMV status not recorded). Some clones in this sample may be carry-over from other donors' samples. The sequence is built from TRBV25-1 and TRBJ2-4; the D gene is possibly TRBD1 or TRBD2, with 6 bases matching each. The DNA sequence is TGTGCCAGCAGTGACGCTGGACGGGGGCGTCGGGCCAAAAACATTCAGTACTTC. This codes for CASSDAGRGRRAKNIQYF. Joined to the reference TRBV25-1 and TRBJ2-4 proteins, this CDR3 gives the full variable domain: EADIYQTPRYLVIGTGKKITLECSQTMGHDKMYWYQQDPGMELHLIHYSYGVNSTEKGDLSSESTVSRIRTEHFPLTLESARPSHTSQYLCASSDAGRGRRAKNIQYFGAGTRLSVL.